This T cell receptor (beta chain) appears in the sequencing data of a study of shared clonotypes between healthy human individuals. Findings and caveats of the study: Shared across four donors were roughly 5% of the naive CD4 clonotypes.

This CDR3 contains 15 residues. CDR1 SSHAT and CDR2 FNYEAQ come from the germline V gene (reference sequence). The V and J ends lost 3 bases and 6 bases respectively, with 15 bases between them. Clones were read by immunoSEQ multiplex PCR, and TCRdb kept only the in-frame ones, dropping some. The sample records about 680,000 clones, about 90% being singletons. A single count supports this clone. Its specificity is not known. The naive CD8 fraction comprised CD45RO-negative cells positively selected for CCR7 and excluded terminally differentiated effector memory CD45RA+ cells. Only Caucasian adults living in Nashville, Tennessee served as donors.

The TCR was taken from a young man in good health. This rearrangement joins TRBV7-7 to TRBJ2-1, with D perhaps given as TRBD1 or TRBD2 (6 bases each). Sequenced: naive CD8+ T cells sorted from blood. CDR3 sequence (DNA): TGTGCCAGCAGCTTGGGGGGCTCGGGAAGCAATGAGCAGTTCTTC. Its translation: CASSLGGSGSNEQFF.